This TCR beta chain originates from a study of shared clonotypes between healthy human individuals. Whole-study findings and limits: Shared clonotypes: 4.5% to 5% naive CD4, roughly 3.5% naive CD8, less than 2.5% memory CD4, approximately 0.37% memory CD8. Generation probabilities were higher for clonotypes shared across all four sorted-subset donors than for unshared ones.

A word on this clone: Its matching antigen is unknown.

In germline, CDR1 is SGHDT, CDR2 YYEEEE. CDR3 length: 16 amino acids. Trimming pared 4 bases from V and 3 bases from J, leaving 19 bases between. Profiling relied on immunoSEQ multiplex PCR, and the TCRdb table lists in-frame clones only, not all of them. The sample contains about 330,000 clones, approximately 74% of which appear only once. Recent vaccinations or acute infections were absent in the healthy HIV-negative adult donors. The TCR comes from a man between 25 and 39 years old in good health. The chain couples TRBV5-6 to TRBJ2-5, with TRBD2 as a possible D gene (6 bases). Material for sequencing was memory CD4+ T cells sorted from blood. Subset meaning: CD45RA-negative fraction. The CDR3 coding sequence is TGTGCCAGCAGCCCCCTGGGACTTAACTCAGAAGAGACCCAGTACTTC. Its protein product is CASSPLGLNSEETQYF.